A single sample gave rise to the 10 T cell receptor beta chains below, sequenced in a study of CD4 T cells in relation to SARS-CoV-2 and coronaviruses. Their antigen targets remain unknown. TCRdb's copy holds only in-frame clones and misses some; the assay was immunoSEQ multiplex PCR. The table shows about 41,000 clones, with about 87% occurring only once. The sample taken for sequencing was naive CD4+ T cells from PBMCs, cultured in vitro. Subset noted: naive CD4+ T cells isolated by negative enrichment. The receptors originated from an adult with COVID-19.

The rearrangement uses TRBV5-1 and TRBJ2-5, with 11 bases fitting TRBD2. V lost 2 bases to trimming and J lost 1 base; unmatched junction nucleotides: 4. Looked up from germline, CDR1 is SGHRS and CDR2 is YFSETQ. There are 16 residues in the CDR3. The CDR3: CASSFSGTSGQETQYF. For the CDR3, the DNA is TGCGCCAGCAGCTTTTCCGGGACTAGCGGCCAAGAGACCCAGTACTTC.

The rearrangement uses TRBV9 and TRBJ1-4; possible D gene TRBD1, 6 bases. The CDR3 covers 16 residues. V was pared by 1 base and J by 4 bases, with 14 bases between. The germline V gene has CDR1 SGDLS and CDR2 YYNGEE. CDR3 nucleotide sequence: TGTGCCAGCAGCGTAAACCCCAGGGGAATTAATGAAAAACTGTTTTTT. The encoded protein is CASSVNPRGINEKLFF.

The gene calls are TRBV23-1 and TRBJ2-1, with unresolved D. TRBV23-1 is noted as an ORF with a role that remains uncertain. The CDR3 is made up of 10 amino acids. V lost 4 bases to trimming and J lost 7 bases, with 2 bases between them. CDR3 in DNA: TGCGCCAGCAGTCTTAATGAGCAGTTCTTC. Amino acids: CASSLNEQFF.

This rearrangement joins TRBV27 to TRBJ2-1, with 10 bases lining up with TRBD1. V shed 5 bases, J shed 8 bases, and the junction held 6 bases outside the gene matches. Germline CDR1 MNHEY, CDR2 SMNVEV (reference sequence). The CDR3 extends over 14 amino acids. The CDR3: CASSAGQGFYEQFF. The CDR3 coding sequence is TGTGCCAGCAGTGCGGGACAGGGGTTTTATGAGCAGTTCTTC.

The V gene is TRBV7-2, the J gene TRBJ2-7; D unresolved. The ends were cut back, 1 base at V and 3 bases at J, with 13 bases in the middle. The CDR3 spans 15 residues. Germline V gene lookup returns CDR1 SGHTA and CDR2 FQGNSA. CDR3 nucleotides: TGTGCCAGCAGCTTAGTGGCCCTCGAGAGCTACGAGCAGTACTTC. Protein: CASSLVALESYEQYF.

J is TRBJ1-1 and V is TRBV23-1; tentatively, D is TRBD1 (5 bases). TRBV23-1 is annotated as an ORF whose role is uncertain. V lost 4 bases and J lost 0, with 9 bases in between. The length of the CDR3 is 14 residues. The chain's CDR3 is CASSRTSMNTEAFF. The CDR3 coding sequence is TGCGCCAGCAGTCGGACAAGTATGAACACTGAAGCTTTCTTT.

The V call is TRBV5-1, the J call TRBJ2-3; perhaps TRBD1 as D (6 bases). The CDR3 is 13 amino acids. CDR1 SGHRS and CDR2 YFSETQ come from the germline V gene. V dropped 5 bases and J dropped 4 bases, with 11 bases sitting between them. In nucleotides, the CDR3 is TGCGCCAGCAGTGAACAGGGTTCAGATACGCAGTATTTT. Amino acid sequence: CASSEQGSDTQYF.

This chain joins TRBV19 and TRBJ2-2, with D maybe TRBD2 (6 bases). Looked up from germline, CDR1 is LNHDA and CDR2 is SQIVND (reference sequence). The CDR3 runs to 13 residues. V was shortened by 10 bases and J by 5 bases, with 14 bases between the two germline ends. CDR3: CATELGRTGELFF. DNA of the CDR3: TGTGCCACTGAGTTGGGGAGGACCGGGGAGCTGTTTTTT.

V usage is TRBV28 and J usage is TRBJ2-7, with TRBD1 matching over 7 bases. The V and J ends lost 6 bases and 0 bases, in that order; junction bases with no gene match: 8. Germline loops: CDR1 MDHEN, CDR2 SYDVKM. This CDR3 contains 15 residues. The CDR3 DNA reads TGTGCCAGCAGGAGGACAGGCGCATACTCCTACGAGCAGTACTTC. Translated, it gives CASRRTGAYSYEQYF.

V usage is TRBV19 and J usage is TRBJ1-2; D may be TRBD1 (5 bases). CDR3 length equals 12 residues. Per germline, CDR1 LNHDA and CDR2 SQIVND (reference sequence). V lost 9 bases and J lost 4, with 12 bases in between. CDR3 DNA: TGTGCCAGCCGATCGGGGGGCTATGGCTACACCTTC. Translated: CASRSGGYGYTF.